This TCR beta chain was retrieved from a study of CD8+ T cells in alopecia areata. Germline V gene lookup returns CDR1 SQVTM and CDR2 ANQGSEA. This CDR3 region has 14 residues. The germline V and J ends were trimmed by 0 bases and 2 bases, with 10 bases remaining between them. Noted treatment: oral pan-JAK inhibitor, 5-10 mg twice daily. Sequencing used cDNA as its template, made by extracting RNA and reverse transcribing it. The method was immunoSEQ multiplex PCR; TCRdb's version includes in-frame clones alone and lacks a portion of them. The data show about 110,000 clones, less than 90% seen once. Study observations and caveats: Significant decreases in scalp clonality and expanded CD8+ clones followed tofacitinib treatment.

In regard to this clone: Its cognate antigen is unknown. Other DNA sequences in the same sample also yield this CDR3.

The chain couples TRBV29-1 to TRBJ2-5; D may correspond to TRBD1 or TRBD2 (5 bases each). The receptor's source is a human donor with alopecia areata. Here the sequenced sample was CD8+ T cells sorted from blood, taken at week 24, from a patient treated with tofacitinib. CDR3 in amino acids: CSVEDRGSQETQYF. The CDR3 DNA sequence: TGCAGCGTTGAAGATCGGGGCAGTCAAGAGACCCAGTACTTC. The full variable domain, rest sourced from reference TRBV29-1 and TRBJ2-5, is SAVISQKPSRDICQRGTSLTIQCQVDSQVTMMFWYRQQPGQSLTLIATANQGSEATYESGFVIDKFPISRPNLTFSTLTVSNMSPEDSSIYLCSVEDRGSQETQYFGPGTRLLVL.